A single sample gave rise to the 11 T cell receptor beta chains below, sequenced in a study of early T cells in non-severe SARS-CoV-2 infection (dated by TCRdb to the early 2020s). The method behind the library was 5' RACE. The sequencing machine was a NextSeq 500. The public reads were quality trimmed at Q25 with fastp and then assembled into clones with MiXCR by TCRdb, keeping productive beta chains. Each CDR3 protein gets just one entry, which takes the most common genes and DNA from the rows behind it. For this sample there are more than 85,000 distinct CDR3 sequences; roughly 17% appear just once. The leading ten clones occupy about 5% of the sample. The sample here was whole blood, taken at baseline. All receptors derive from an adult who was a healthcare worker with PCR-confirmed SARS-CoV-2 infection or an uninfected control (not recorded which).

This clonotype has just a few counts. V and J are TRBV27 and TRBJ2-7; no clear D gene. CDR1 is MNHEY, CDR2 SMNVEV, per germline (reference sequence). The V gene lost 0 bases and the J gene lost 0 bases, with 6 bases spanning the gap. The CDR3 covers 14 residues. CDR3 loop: CASSLSRNSYEQYF. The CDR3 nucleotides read TGTGCCAGCAGTTTATCCAGAAACTCCTACGAGCAGTACTTC.

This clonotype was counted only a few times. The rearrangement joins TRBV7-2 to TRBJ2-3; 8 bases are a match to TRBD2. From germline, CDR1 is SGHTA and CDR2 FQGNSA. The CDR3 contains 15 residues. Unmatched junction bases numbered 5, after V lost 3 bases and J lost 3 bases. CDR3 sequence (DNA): TGTGCCAGCAGCTTGCGGGAGGCCCGAACAGATACGCAGTATTTT. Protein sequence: CASSLREARTDTQYF.

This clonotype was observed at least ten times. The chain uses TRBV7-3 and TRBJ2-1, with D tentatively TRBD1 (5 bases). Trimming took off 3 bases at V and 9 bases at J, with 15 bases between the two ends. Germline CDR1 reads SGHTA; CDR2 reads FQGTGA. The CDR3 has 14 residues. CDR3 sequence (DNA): TGTGCCAGCAGCTTGGGGCCCAGCTCGGGTGAGCAGTTCTTC. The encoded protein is CASSLGPSSGEQFF.

The CDR3, as DNA: TGTGCCAGCAGCTTCCCGGGCCCGAGCCTTGGACTAGCGGGGGTTCTCACCGGGGAGCTGTTTTTT. It encodes CASSFPGPSLGLAGVLTGELFF. The chain couples TRBV5-5 to TRBJ2-2, with TRBD2 matching over 13 bases. The ends lost 2 bases at V and 4 bases at J; junction bases unmatched: 20. CDR3 length: 22 amino acids. The germline V gene has CDR1 SGHKS and CDR2 YYEKEE (reference sequence).

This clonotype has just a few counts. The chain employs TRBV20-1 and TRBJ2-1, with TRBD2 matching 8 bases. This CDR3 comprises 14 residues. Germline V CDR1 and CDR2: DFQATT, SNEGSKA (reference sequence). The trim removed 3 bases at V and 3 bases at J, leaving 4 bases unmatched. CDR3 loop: CSARGLVIYNEQFF. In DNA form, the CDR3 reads TGCAGTGCTAGGGGACTAGTAATCTACAATGAGCAGTTCTTC.

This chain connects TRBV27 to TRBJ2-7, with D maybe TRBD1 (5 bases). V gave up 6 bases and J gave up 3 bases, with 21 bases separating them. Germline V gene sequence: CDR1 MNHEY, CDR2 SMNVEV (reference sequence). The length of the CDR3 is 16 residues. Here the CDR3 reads CASRGQSSLVYYEQYF. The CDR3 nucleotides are TGTGCCAGCAGGGGGCAGAGTAGTCTAGTTTACTACGAGCAGTACTTC.

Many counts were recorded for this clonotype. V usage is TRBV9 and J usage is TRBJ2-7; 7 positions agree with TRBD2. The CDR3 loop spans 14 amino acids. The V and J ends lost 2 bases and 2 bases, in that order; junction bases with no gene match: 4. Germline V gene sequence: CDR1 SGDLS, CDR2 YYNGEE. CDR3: CASSVASGPYEQYF. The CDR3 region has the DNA TGTGCCAGCAGCGTTGCTAGCGGTCCCTACGAGCAGTACTTC.

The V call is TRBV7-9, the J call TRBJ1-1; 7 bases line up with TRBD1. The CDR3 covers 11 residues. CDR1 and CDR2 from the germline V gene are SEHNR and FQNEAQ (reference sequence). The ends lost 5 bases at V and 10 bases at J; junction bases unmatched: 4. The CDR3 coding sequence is TGTGCCAGCAGCCTACGGGACAGAGCTTTCTTT. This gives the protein CASSLRDRAFF. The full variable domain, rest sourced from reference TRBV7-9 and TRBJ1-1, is DTGVSQNPRHKITKRGQNVTFRCDPISEHNRLYWYRQTLGQGPEFLTYFQNEAQLEKSRLLSDRFSAERPKGSFSTLEIQRTEQGDSAMYLCASSLRDRAFFGQGTRLTVV.

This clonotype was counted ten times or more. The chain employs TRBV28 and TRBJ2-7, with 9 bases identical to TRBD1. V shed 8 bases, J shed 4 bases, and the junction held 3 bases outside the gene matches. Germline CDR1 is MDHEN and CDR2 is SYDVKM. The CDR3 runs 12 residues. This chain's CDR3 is CASSDRGYEQYF. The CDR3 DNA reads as TGTGCCAGCTCAGACAGGGGGTACGAGCAGTACTTC.

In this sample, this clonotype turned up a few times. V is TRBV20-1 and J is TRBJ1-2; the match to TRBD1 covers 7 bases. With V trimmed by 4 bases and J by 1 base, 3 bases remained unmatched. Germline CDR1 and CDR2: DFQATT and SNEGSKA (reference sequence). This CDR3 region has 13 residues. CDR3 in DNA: TGCAGTGCTATAAACAGGGGTAACTATGGCTACACCTTC. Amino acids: CSAINRGNYGYTF.

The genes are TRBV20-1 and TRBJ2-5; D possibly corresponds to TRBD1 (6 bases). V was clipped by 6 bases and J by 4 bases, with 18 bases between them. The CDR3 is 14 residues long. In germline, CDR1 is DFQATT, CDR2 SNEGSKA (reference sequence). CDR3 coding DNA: TGCAGTGCGCCCTCATGGGTCAGGGGAGAGACCCAGTACTTC. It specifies CSAPSWVRGETQYF.